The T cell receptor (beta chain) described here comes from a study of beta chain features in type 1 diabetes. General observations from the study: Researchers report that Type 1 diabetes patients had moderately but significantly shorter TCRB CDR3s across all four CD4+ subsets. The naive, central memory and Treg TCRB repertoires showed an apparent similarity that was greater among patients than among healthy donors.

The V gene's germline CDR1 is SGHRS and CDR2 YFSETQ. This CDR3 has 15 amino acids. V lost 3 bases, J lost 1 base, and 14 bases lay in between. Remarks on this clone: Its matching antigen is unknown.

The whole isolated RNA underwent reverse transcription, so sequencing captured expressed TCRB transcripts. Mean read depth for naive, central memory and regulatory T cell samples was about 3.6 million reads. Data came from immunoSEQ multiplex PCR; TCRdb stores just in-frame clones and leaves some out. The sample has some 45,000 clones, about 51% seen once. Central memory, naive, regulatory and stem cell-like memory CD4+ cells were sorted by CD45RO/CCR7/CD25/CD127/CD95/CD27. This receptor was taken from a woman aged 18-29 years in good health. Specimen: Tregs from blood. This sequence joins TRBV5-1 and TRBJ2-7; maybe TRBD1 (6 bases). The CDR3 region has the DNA TGCGCCAGCAGCTATACAGGGATCGAATCCTACGAGCAGTACTTC. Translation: CASSYTGIESYEQYF. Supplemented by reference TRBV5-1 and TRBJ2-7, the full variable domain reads KAGVTQTPRYLIKTRGQQVTLSCSPISGHRSVSWYQQTPGQGLQFLFEYFSETQRNKGNFPGRFSGRQFSNSRSEMNVSTLELGDSALYLCASSYTGIESYEQYFGPGTRLTVT.